The 20 T cell receptor beta chains reported below all come from one sample, sequenced in a study of T-cell reconstitution after alpha-beta-depleted transplantation in children. Preparation of the TCRbeta library used unique molecular identifiers. TCRdb analysed the PCR reads with MiXCR anew, one entry per CDR3 protein. Of some 200,000 distinct CDR3 sequences listed, about 15% were seen once; the top ten hold 13%. This sample comprised PBMCs from the stem cell graft donor, obtained from the stem cell graft. These TCRs come from a human donor who donated a stem cell graft to a child with acute lymphoblastic leukemia.

This clonotype was picked up many times. V and J are TRBV5-1 and TRBJ1-5, with D unclear. The germline gives CDR1 SGHRS, CDR2 YFSETQ. This CDR3 region has 14 residues. V gave up 1 base and J gave up 7 bases, with 12 bases separating them. CDR3 DNA: TGCGCCAGCAGCTTGTCGAGTACTGGGCAGCCCCAGCATTTT. Amino acid sequence: CASSLSSTGQPQHF.

This rearrangement joins TRBV3-1 to TRBJ1-5, with 7 bases identical to TRBD1. This CDR3 has 17 amino acids. Trimming took 8 bases from V and 6 from J; bases not matched to a gene: 19. Per germline, CDR1 LGHDT and CDR2 YNNKEL (reference sequence). The CDR3 reads CASSHGPQGGTGQPQHF. The CDR3 region has the DNA TGTGCCAGCTCCCACGGCCCCCAGGGGGGGACGGGTCAGCCCCAGCATTTT.

This clonotype appeared many times. The chain links TRBV5-1 to TRBJ1-2; tentative D call: TRBD1 (5 bases). The germline gives CDR1 SGHRS, CDR2 YFSETQ. Between the trimmed V and J ends, which lost 4 bases and 8 bases, there was a span of 21 bases. The CDR3 has 15 amino acids. This CDR3 is CASSRLGEGENGYTF. The CDR3 nucleotides are TGCGCCAGCAGCCGCTTGGGGGAAGGGGAAAACGGCTACACCTTC.

The sample holds a few counts of this clonotype. The rearrangement joins TRBV5-6 to TRBJ2-7; 7 bases line up with TRBD2. The V gene end was trimmed by 4 bases and the J gene end by 4 bases; junction bases not matched to a gene: 5. The CDR3 has 13 amino acids. Germline V CDR1 and CDR2: SGHDT, YYEEEE. This CDR3 is CASSPGLGYEQYF. The CDR3 bases are TGTGCCAGCAGCCCCGGACTAGGTTACGAGCAGTACTTC.

This clonotype showed up many times. The chain recombines TRBV20-1 with TRBJ1-2, with D perhaps matching TRBD1 (5 bases). This CDR3 is built from 12 residues. Trimming pared 6 bases from V and 4 bases from J, leaving 12 bases between. Germline V gene lookup returns CDR1 DFQATT and CDR2 SNEGSKA (reference sequence). The CDR3 protein is CSATGTAYGYTF. The CDR3 nucleotides read TGCAGTGCAACCGGGACGGCCTATGGCTACACCTTC.

The chain employs TRBV12-3 or TRBV12-4 and TRBJ1-6, with D perhaps matching TRBD1 (5 bases). CDR3 length equals 13 residues. Between the trimmed V and J ends, which lost 7 bases and 8 bases, there was a span of 12 bases. The CDR3 loop reads CASNQGGDSPLHF. DNA for the CDR3: TGTGCCAGCAATCAGGGTGGAGATTCACCCCTCCACTTT.

The chain has TRBV20-1 and TRBJ2-2; a possible D gene is TRBD2 (5 bases). The ends were cut back, 0 bases at V and 0 bases at J, with 8 bases in the middle. The CDR3 length is 15 residues. CDR1 is DFQATT, CDR2 SNEGSKA, per germline (reference sequence). The CDR3 DNA reads TGCAGTGCTAGAGATCGACTACCGAACACCGGGGAGCTGTTTTTT. Translation: CSARDRLPNTGELFF.

This clonotype was detected many times. This sequence joins TRBV5-1 and TRBJ1-1; 7 nucleotides line up with TRBD1. This CDR3 contains 15 residues. J gave up 4 bases and V 0 bases, and 6 bases lay outside the gene matches. Per germline, CDR1 SGHRS and CDR2 YFSETQ. The CDR3 is CASSLEGTVFTEAFF. CDR3 nucleotides: TGCGCCAGCAGCTTGGAAGGGACAGTGTTCACTGAAGCTTTCTTT.

In this sample, this clonotype turned up a few times. J is TRBJ1-5 and V is TRBV6-5; 8 bases fit TRBD1. This CDR3 has 14 amino acids. CDR1 MNHEY and CDR2 SVGAGI come from the germline V gene. The trim removed 2 bases at V and 8 bases at J, leaving 5 bases unmatched. CDR3 coding DNA: TGTGCCAGCAGTTACGACAGGGGAAGTGAGCCCCAGCATTTT. Amino acids: CASSYDRGSEPQHF.

This clonotype was picked up a small number of times. The chain couples TRBV12-3 or TRBV12-4 to TRBJ2-1; no clear D gene. V lost 4 bases and J 8 bases, leaving 12 bases between the germline ends. This CDR3 is built from 13 residues. CDR3 sequence: CASSSRPRDEQFF. CDR3 DNA sequence: TGTGCCAGCAGTTCCCGACCCCGAGATGAGCAGTTCTTC.

The genes are TRBV28 and TRBJ1-6; D might be TRBD1 (6 bases). The germline V gene encodes CDR1 MDHEN and CDR2 SYDVKM. The CDR3 runs to 15 residues. V was clipped by 1 base and J by 9 bases, with 13 bases between them. CDR3 sequence (DNA): TGTGCCAGCAGTTTATCGACAGGAGGTACTTCACCCCTCCACTTT. Translated: CASSLSTGGTSPLHF.

This clonotype has only a few counts. This sequence joins TRBV20-1 and TRBJ2-3, with 7 positions matching TRBD2. Germline V lookup: CDR1 DFQATT, CDR2 SNEGSKA (reference sequence). The CDR3 length is 11 residues. Unmatched junction bases numbered 1, after V lost 4 bases and J lost 6 bases. CDR3 amino acids: CSAISGDTQYF. Written as DNA, the CDR3 is TGCAGTGCTATTAGCGGGGATACGCAGTATTTT.

Regarding this clonotype: A much larger clone lies one base from this, so it may be a read error. The CDR3 end shows no conserved phenylalanine or tryptophan, and so a read error is likely. This sequence joins TRBV6-7 and TRBJ2-5; 11 positions agree with TRBD1. TRBV6-7 is an ORF, with its function uncertain. V was clipped by 4 bases and J by 4 bases; unmatched bases: 5. The CDR3 loop spans 15 amino acids. In DNA form, the CDR3 reads TGTGCCAGCAGTTCCTGGGGACAGGGGGTAGAGACCCAGTACTTG. This encodes CASSSWGQGVETQYL.

The V gene is TRBV11-2, the J gene TRBJ2-1, with 8 bases fitting TRBD1. There are 15 residues in the CDR3. The V and J ends lost 7 bases and 6 bases, in that order; junction bases with no gene match: 11. CDR1 is SGHAT and CDR2 is FQNNGV in the germline V gene. The chain's CDR3 is CASTATGVAFNEQFF. CDR3 DNA: TGTGCCAGCACCGCGACAGGGGTGGCTTTCAATGAGCAGTTCTTC.

The chain joins TRBV6-1 to TRBJ1-1; D is perhaps TRBD1 (5 bases). The germline V gene has CDR1 MNHNS and CDR2 SASEGT. Trimming left V 6 bases short and J 7 bases short, with 15 bases between. CDR3 length: 13 residues. CDR3 nucleotides: TGTGCCAGCAGCAGGCCACTTGGGGGTGAAGCTTTCTTT. It specifies CASSRPLGGEAFF.

This clonotype was picked up many times. This chain joins TRBV5-1 and TRBJ2-7; TRBD1 matches 9 bases. V lost 2 bases and J lost 3; bases outside the gene matches: 6. Looked up from germline, CDR1 is SGHRS and CDR2 is YFSETQ. The CDR3 consists of 15 residues. The chain's CDR3 is CASSLAGQGNYEQYF. DNA of the CDR3: TGCGCCAGCAGCTTAGCGGGACAGGGAAACTACGAGCAGTACTTC.

This clonotype was counted many times. The chain links TRBV20-1 to TRBJ2-7; D is uncertain. This CDR3 region has 14 residues. Germline-derived CDR1 and CDR2 are DFQATT and SNEGSKA (reference sequence). V lost 5 bases to trimming and J lost 2 bases, with 16 bases between them. The CDR3 here is CSAPSTGLTYEQYF. In DNA form, the CDR3 reads TGCAGTGCTCCCTCTACCGGTCTGACCTACGAGCAGTACTTC.

The chain uses TRBV20-1 and TRBJ2-3; no clear D gene. Germline values: CDR1 DFQATT, CDR2 SNEGSKA (reference sequence). The CDR3 spans 12 residues. The germline V and J ends were trimmed by 5 bases and 2 bases, with 8 bases remaining between them. The CDR3 bases are TGCAGTGCTGCACGATACACAGATACGCAGTATTTT. It is translated as CSAARYTDTQYF.

In this sample, this clonotype turned up many times. Given a much more abundant clone one base away, this may be a read error. V and J are TRBV10-3 and TRBJ1-1; a possible D gene is TRBD1 (6 bases). V lost 6 bases and J lost 4, with 9 bases in between. The CDR3 extends over 12 amino acids. Germline assignment: CDR1 ENHRY and CDR2 SYGVKD. The CDR3 is CAISLGGTEAFF. In DNA, the CDR3 is TGTGCCATCAGCTTAGGGGGCACTGAAGCTTTCTTT.

This clonotype was observed a few times. V is TRBV5-1 and J is TRBJ2-4; D not certain. The CDR3 is 13 amino acids. V was cut by 0 bases and J by 6 bases, with 7 bases left in between. The germline CDR1 and CDR2 sequences are SGHRS and YFSETQ. The CDR3 sequence is CASSLEGLNIQYF. The DNA of the CDR3 is TGCGCCAGCAGCTTGGAAGGCCTAAACATTCAGTACTTC.